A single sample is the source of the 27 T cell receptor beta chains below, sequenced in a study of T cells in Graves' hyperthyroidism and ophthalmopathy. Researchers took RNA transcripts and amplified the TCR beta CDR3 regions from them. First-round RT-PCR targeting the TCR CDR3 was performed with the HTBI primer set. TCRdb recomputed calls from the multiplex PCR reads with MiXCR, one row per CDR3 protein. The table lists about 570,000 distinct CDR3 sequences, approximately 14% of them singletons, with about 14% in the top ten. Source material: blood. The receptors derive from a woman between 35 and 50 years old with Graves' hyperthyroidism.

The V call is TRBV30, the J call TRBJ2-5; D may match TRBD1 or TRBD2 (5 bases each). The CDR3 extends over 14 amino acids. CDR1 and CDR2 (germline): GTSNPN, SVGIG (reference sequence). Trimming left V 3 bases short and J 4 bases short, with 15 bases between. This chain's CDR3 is CAWRRGFSPETQYF. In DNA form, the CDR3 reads TGTGCCTGGAGGAGGGGCTTCTCCCCAGAGACCCAGTACTTC.

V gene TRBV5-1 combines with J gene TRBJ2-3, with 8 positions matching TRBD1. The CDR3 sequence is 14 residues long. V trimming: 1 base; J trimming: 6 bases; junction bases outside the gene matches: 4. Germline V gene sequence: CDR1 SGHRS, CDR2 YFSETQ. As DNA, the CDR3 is TGCGCCAGCAGCTTGAACCACAGGGGGGATACGCAGTATTTT. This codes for CASSLNHRGDTQYF.

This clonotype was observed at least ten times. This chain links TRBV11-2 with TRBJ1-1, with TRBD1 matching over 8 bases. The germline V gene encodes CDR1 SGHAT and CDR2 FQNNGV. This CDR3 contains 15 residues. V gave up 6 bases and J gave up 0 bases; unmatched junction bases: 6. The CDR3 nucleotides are TGTGCCAGCAGACGTCCAGGGGGCCTGAACACTGAAGCTTTCTTT. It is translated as CASRRPGGLNTEAFF.

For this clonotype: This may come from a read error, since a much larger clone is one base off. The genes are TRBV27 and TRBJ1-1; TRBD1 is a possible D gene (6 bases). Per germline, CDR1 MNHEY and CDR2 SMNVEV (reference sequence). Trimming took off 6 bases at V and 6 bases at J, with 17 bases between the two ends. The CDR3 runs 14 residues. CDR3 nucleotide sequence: TGTGCCAGCAGCCTAGGGGGGTTCACCGCTGAAGCTTTCTTT. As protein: CASSLGGFTAEAFF.

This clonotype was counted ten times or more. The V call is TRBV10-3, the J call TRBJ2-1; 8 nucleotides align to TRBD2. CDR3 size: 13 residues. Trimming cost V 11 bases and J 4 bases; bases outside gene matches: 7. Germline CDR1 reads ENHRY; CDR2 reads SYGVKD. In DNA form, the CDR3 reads TGTGCCGTATCGGGACTAGAATACAATGAGCAGTTCTTC. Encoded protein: CAVSGLEYNEQFF.

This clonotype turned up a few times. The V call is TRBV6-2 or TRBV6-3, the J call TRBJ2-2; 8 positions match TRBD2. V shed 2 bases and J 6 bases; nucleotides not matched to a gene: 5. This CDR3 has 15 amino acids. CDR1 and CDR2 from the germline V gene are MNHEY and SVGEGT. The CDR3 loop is CASSYAGGGAGELFF. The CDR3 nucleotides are TGTGCCAGCAGTTACGCGGGAGGTGGGGCCGGGGAGCTGTTTTTT.

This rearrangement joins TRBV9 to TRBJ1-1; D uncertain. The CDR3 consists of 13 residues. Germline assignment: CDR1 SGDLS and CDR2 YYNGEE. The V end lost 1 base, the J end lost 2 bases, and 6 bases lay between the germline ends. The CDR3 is CASSVFGNTEAFF. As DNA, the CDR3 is TGTGCCAGCAGCGTATTCGGAAACACTGAAGCTTTCTTT.

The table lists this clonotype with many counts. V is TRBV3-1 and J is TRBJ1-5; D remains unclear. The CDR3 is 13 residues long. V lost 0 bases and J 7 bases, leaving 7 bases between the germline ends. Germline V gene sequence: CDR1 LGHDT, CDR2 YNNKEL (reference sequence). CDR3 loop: CASSQDLTQPQHF. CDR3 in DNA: TGTGCCAGCAGCCAAGATTTGACCCAGCCCCAGCATTTT. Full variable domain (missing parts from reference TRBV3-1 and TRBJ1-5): DTAVSQTPKYLVTQMGNDKSIKCEQNLGHDTMYWYKQDSKKFLKIMFSYNNKELIINETVPNRFSPKSPDKAHLNLHINSLELGDSAVYFCASSQDLTQPQHFGDGTRLSIL.

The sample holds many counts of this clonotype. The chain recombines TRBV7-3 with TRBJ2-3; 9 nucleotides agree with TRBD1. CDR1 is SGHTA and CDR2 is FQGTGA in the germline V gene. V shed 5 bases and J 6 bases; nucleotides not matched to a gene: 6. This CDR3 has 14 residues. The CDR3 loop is CASSTQGATDTQYF. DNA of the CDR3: TGTGCCAGCAGCACACAGGGGGCAACTGATACGCAGTATTTT. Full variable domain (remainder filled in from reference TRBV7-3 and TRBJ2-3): GAGVSQTPSNKVTEKGKYVELRCDPISGHTALYWYRQSLGQGPEFLIYFQGTGAADDSGLPNDRFFAVRPEGSVSTLKIQRTERGDSAVYLCASSTQGATDTQYFGPGTRLTVL.

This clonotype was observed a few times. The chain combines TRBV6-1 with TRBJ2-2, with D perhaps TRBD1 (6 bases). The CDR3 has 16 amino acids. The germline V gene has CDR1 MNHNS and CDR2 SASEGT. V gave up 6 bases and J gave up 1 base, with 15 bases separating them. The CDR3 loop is CASRQQGTWNTGELFF. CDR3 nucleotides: TGTGCCAGCAGGCAACAGGGAACTTGGAACACCGGGGAGCTGTTTTTT.

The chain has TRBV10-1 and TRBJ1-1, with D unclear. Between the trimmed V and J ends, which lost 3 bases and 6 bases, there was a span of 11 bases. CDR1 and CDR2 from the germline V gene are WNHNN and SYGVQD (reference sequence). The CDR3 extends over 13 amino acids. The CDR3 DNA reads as TGCGCCAGCAGTGACCTTGCGGGCTCTGAAGCTTTCTTT. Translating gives CASSDLAGSEAFF.

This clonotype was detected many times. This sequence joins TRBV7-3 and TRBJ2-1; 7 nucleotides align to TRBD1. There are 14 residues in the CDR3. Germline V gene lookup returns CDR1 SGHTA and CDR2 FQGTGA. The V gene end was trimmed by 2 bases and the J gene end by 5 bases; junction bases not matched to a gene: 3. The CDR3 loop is CASSLGQENNEQFF. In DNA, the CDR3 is TGTGCCAGCAGCTTAGGACAGGAGAACAATGAGCAGTTCTTC.

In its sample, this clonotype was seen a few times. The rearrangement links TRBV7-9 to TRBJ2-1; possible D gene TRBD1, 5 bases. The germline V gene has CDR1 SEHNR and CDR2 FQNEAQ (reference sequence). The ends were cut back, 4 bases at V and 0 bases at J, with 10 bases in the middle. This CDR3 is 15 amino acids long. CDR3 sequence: CASSSLTVSYNEQFF. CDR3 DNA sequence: TGTGCCAGCAGCTCCTTGACAGTCTCCTACAATGAGCAGTTCTTC.

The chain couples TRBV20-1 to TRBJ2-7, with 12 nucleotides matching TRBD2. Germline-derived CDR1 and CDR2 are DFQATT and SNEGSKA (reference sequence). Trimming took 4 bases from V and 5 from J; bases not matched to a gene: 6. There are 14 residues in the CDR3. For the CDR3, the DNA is TGCAGTGCTACGACTAGCGGGAGTAACCACGAGCAGTACTTC. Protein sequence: CSATTSGSNHEQYF.

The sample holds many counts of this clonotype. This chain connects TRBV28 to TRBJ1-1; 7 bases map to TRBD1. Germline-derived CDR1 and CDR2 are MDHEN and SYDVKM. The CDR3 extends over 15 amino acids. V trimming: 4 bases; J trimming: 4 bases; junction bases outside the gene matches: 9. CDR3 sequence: CASSYVDRARTEAFF. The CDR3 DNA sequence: TGTGCCAGCAGTTACGTCGACAGGGCTCGCACTGAAGCTTTCTTT.

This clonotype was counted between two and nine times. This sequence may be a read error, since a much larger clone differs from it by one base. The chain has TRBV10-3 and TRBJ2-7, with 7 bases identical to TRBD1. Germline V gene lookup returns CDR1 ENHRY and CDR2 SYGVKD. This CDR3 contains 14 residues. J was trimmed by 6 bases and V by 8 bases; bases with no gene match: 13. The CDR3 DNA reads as TGTGCCATCGGGAGAGGACAGGACACCCTCGAGCAGTACTTC. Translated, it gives CAIGRGQDTLEQYF.

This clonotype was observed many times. This chain's CDR3 is CASSLAVDSSYEQYF. The CDR3 DNA reads TGTGCCAGCAGTTTAGCCGTCGACAGTTCCTACGAGCAGTACTTC. The rearrangement uses TRBV28 and TRBJ2-7, with a possible D match to TRBD1 (5 bases). Germline-derived CDR1 and CDR2 are MDHEN and SYDVKM. The CDR3 totals 15 residues. With 2 bases removed from V and 1 base from J, the gap between germline ends came to 12 bases.

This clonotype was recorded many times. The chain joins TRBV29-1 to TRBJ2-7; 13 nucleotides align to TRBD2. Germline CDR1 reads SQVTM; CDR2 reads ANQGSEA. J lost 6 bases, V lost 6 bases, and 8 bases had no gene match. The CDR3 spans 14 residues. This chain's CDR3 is CSVGTSGRAFEQYF. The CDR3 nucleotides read TGCAGCGTCGGCACTAGCGGGAGGGCCTTCGAGCAGTACTTC.

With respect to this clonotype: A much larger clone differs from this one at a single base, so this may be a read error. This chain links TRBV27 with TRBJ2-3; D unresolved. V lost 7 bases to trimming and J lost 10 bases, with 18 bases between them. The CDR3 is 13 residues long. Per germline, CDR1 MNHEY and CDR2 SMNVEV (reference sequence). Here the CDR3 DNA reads TGTGCCAGCATACCCACCCCAGTCGAGGCGCAGTATTTT. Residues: CASIPTPVEAQYF.

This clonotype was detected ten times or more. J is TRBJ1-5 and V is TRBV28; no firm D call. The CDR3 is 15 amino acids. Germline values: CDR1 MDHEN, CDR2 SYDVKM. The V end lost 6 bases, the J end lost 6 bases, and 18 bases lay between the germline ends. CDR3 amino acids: CASSPVGNRSQPQHF. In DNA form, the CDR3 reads TGTGCCAGCAGCCCCGTGGGGAATCGGAGTCAGCCCCAGCATTTT.

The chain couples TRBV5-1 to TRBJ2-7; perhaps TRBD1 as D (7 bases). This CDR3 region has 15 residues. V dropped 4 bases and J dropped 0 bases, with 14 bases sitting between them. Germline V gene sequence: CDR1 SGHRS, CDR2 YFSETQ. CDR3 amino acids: CASSPEGQSSYEQYF. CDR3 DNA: TGCGCCAGCAGCCCGGAGGGACAGAGCTCCTACGAGCAGTACTTC.

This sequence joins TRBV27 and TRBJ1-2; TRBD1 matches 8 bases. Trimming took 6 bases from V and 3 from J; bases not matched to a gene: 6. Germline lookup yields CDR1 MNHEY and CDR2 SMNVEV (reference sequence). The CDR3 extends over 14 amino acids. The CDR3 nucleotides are TGTGCCAGCAGCTCCTCGACAGGGGACTATGGCTACACCTTC. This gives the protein CASSSSTGDYGYTF.

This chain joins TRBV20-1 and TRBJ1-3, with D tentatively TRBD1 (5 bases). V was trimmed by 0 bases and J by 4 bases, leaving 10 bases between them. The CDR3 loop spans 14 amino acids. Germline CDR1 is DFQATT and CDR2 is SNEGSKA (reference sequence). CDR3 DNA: TGCAGTGCTAGAGATGTGGGGGGGGGAAACACCATATATTTT. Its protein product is CSARDVGGGNTIYF.

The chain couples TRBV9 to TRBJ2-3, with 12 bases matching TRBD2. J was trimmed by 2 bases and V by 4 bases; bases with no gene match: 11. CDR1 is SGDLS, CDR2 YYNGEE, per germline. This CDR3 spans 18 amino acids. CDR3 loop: CASSPRAGLAGYTDTQYF. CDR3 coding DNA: TGTGCCAGCAGCCCCCGAGCCGGACTAGCGGGATACACAGATACGCAGTATTTT. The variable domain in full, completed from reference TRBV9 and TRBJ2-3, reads DSGVTQTPKHLITATGQRVTLRCSPRSGDLSVYWYQQSLDQGLQFLIQYYNGEERAKGNILERFSAQQFPDLHSELNLSSLELGDSALYFCASSPRAGLAGYTDTQYFGPGTRLTVL.

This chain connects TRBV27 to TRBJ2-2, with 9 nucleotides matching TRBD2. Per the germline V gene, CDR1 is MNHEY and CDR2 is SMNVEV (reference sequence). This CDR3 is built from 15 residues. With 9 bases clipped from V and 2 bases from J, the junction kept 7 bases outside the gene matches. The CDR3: CASRRLAANTGELFF. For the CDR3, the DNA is TGTGCCAGTCGTCGACTAGCGGCCAACACCGGGGAGCTGTTTTTT.

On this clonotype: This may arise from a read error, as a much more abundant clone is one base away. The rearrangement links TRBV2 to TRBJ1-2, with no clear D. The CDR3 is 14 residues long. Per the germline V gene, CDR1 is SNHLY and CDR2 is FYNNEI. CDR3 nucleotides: TGTGTCAGCAGAGTGATCTCCCCCATGGATGGCTACACCTTC. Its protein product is CVSRVISPMDGYTF. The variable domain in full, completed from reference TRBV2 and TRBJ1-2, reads EPEVTQTPSHQVTQMGQEVILRCVPISNHLYFYWYRQILGQKVEFLVSFYNNEISEKSEIFDDQFSVERPDGSNFTLKIRSTKLEDSAMYFCVSRVISPMDGYTFGSGTRLTVV.

CDR3: CASSLDRFSGANVLTF. The CDR3 DNA sequence: TGCGCCAGCAGCTTGGATCGCTTCTCTGGGGCCAACGTCCTGACTTTC. The rearrangement uses TRBV5-1 and TRBJ2-6; no reliable D call. Trimming took off 0 bases at V and 0 bases at J, with 7 bases between the two ends. Germline V gene data show CDR1 as SGHRS and CDR2 as YFSETQ. This CDR3 comprises 16 residues.